The clone carrying this T cell receptor (beta chain) was detected only once. The CDR3 extends over 15 amino acids. Germline assignment: CDR1 SGHRS and CDR2 YFSETQ. J gave up 2 bases and V 4 bases, and 7 bases lay outside the gene matches. This record belongs to a study of blood T cell repertoires in COVID-19. Study-wide background: Nucleic acid was either cDNA or gDNA, and it came from T cells, B-cell-depleted T cells, or PBMCs.

Assay used: immunoSEQ multiplex PCR; TCRdb lists only in-frame clones, some missing. This table has approximately 350,000 clones, around 89% appearing once. V and J are TRBV5-1 and TRBJ1-2, with 8 bases identical to TRBD1. The sample was peripheral blood. The source of this sequence is a woman aged 25 to 39 with COVID-19, enrolled during active disease. The DNA of the CDR3 is TGCGCCAGCAGCCCTGGACAGGGTCGGAACTATGGCTACACCTTC. This gives the protein CASSPGQGRNYGYTF.